Each of the 16 T cell receptor beta chains below was sequenced from the same sample in a study of T-cell reconstitution after alpha-beta-depleted transplantation in children. The TCRbeta library incorporated unique molecular identifiers. TCRdb recomputed calls from the PCR reads with MiXCR, one row per CDR3 protein. The sample has fewer than 400,000 distinct CDR3 sequences, 20% seen once. The sequencing here drew on PBMCs from the stem cell graft donor, taken from the stem cell graft. The receptors were gathered from a human donor who donated a stem cell graft to a child with acute myeloid leukemia.

The V call is TRBV5-1, the J call TRBJ2-5, with D perhaps given as TRBD1 or TRBD2 (6 bases each). The CDR3 length is 14 residues. Germline V gives CDR1 SGHRS, CDR2 YFSETQ. Trimming removed 5 bases at V and 2 bases at J, with 13 bases between. CDR3 in amino acids: CASRLRDTQETQYF. CDR3 DNA sequence: TGCGCCAGCAGACTGCGGGACACTCAAGAGACCCAGTACTTC.

This clonotype was observed a few times. This sequence joins TRBV20-1 and TRBJ2-1; 10 bases line up with TRBD2. CDR3 length: 15 amino acids. V was clipped by 3 bases and J by 7 bases; unmatched bases: 9. Per the germline V gene, CDR1 is DFQATT and CDR2 is SNEGSKA (reference sequence). The CDR3, as DNA: TGCAGTGCTAGTTGGACTAGCGGAGGGAGGAATGAGCAGTTCTTC. It yields the protein CSASWTSGGRNEQFF.

The V gene is TRBV5-1, the J gene TRBJ1-1, with a weak D call TRBD1 (5 bases). Trimming left V 0 bases short and J 7 bases short, with 13 bases between. The CDR3 has 14 residues. Per the germline V gene, CDR1 is SGHRS and CDR2 is YFSETQ. DNA for the CDR3: TGCGCCAGCAGCTTGGATCGGGGGTACCGTGAAGCTTTCTTT. Translated, it gives CASSLDRGYREAFF.

This rearrangement joins TRBV5-1 to TRBJ2-1; D gene unclear. This CDR3 contains 15 residues. Germline V gene data show CDR1 as SGHRS and CDR2 as YFSETQ. Trimming left V 4 bases short and J 12 bases short, with 23 bases between. The CDR3, as DNA: TGCGCCAGCAGCCACCGGTACCGGGCACCTCTTAGGCAGTTCTTC. It yields the protein CASSHRYRAPLRQFF.

This clonotype turned up a few times. The genes are TRBV28 and TRBJ1-3, with D unresolved. With 5 bases removed from V and 0 bases from J, the gap between germline ends came to 8 bases. This CDR3 is 14 amino acids long. The germline CDR1 and CDR2 sequences are MDHEN and SYDVKM. CDR3 loop: CASSGFSSGNTIYF. The CDR3 region has the DNA TGTGCCAGCAGTGGTTTCTCCTCTGGAAACACCATATATTTT.

This chain uses TRBV7-6 with TRBJ2-7; 10 bases fit TRBD2. This CDR3 spans 15 amino acids. Germline V lookup: CDR1 SGHVS, CDR2 FNYEAQ. V was pared by 5 bases and J by 2 bases, with 6 bases of the junction left unmatched. The CDR3 DNA is TGTGCCAGCAGCCAATATACTAGCGGGGCCTACGAGCAGTACTTC. Translated: CASSQYTSGAYEQYF.

This clonotype was seen just once. The chain recombines TRBV5-1 with TRBJ1-1, with D possibly being TRBD1 (6 bases). Germline V gives CDR1 SGHRS, CDR2 YFSETQ. CDR3 length: 15 amino acids. The V and J ends lost 0 bases and 4 bases respectively, with 13 bases between them. CDR3 nucleotide sequence: TGCGCCAGCAGCTTGGGGCCCGGAGGGGGCACTGAAGCTTTCTTT. Protein: CASSLGPGGGTEAFF.

The CDR3 DNA follows: TGCGCCAGCAGCTTGAACCCAGTCACCGGGGAGCTGTTTTTT. Protein sequence: CASSLNPVTGELFF. V is TRBV5-1 and J is TRBJ2-2, with D unresolved. The CDR3 has 14 residues. Trimming cost V 1 base and J 4 bases, with 8 bases left between them. Germline V gene sequence: CDR1 SGHRS, CDR2 YFSETQ.

A few counts support this clonotype. The chain combines TRBV20-1 with TRBJ2-7; 7 nucleotides agree with TRBD1. This CDR3 contains 16 residues. Germline V gene data show CDR1 as DFQATT and CDR2 as SNEGSKA (reference sequence). After removal of 0 bases from V and 2 bases from J, the junction contained 10 bases not matched to a gene. The CDR3 DNA follows: TGCAGTGCTAGAGATCACGGCAGGGGGTTGGCCTACGAGCAGTACTTC. It is translated as CSARDHGRGLAYEQYF.

The DNA for the CDR3 is TGTGCCAGCAGCAACGAAGATGGAGTAAGGGGCACTGAAGCTTTCTTT. Its translation: CASSNEDGVRGTEAFF. This chain connects TRBV7-8 to TRBJ1-1, with D possibly being TRBD1 (5 bases). Germline-derived CDR1 and CDR2 are SGHVS and FQNEAQ. V was trimmed by 5 bases and J by 4 bases, leaving 20 bases between them. This CDR3 region has 16 residues.

The sample holds a few counts of this clonotype. In DNA form, the CDR3 reads TGCAGTGCTAGTTCCAGCCAGGCCACCGGGGAGCTGTTTTTT. This translates into CSASSSQATGELFF. This chain joins TRBV20-1 and TRBJ2-2; unclear D gene. Trimming pared 3 bases from V and 4 bases from J, leaving 12 bases between. Germline CDR1 and CDR2: DFQATT and SNEGSKA (reference sequence). The length of the CDR3 is 14 residues.

This clonotype was seen a few times. The rearrangement joins TRBV12-3 or TRBV12-4 to TRBJ2-7; 8 bases are a match to TRBD2. The CDR3 has 16 residues. The V segment lost 6 bases and the J segment 0 bases; nucleotides outside the gene matches: 10. CDR3 nucleotide sequence: TGTGCCAGCAGCTCCCGGGGGGGGACTCACTCCTACGAGCAGTACTTC. Protein: CASSSRGGTHSYEQYF.

There are many counts of this clonotype. The V call is TRBV29-1, the J call TRBJ1-2; D is unclear. The V gene lost 4 bases and the J gene lost 4 bases, with 16 bases spanning the gap. This CDR3 comprises 14 residues. Germline V gene data show CDR1 as SQVTM and CDR2 as ANQGSEA. The chain's CDR3 is CSVGPVGSTYGYTF. In DNA, the CDR3 is TGCAGCGTTGGTCCCGTGGGCAGTACCTATGGCTACACCTTC.

Only a few counts were recorded for this clonotype. The J gene is TRBJ2-2, the V gene TRBV12-3 or TRBV12-4; weak D call: TRBD2 (7 bases). The ends were cut back, 7 bases at V and 5 bases at J, with 17 bases in the middle. This CDR3 has 15 amino acids. The CDR3 reads CASTPRGAGTGELFF. CDR3 nucleotides: TGTGCCAGCACCCCCCGGGGGGCGGGGACCGGGGAGCTGTTTTTT.

V usage is TRBV20-1 and J usage is TRBJ2-3; maybe TRBD2 (6 bases). The V and J ends lost 3 bases and 3 bases respectively, with 10 bases between them. The CDR3 runs to 13 residues. Germline assignment: CDR1 DFQATT and CDR2 SNEGSKA (reference sequence). In nucleotides, the CDR3 is TGCAGTGCTAGGACGGGAGAGACAGATACGCAGTATTTT. This gives the protein CSARTGETDTQYF.

The chain uses TRBV5-1 and TRBJ1-1, with TRBD1 identical over 9 bases. The trim removed 1 base at V and 4 bases at J, leaving 8 bases unmatched. Germline V gene sequence: CDR1 SGHRS, CDR2 YFSETQ. This CDR3 is 16 amino acids long. The CDR3 is CASSLYSGQGFTEAFF. CDR3 DNA sequence: TGCGCCAGCAGCTTGTATTCGGGACAGGGTTTCACTGAAGCTTTCTTT.